This T cell receptor beta chain originates from a study of radiation and T cells in renal cell carcinoma (dated by TCRdb to about 2020). About the investigation overall: A total of around 53 samples underwent TCR beta sequencing, made up of roughly 26 tumors and about 27 peripheral blood samples. In the approximately 53 samples combined, some 4,000,000 unique CDR3 nucleotide sequences were found, encoding 3,000,000 or so unique CDR3 amino acid sequences. Overall results and qualifications from the work: Top tumor clonotypes rose in blood from baseline to 2 weeks post-radiation, then contracted by 4 weeks, suggesting transient expansion of tumor-resident clones. Irradiated tumors showed higher TCR clonality than controls, with the top 100 clonotypes averaging about 50% of the repertoire versus 43% in nephrectomy-only tumors. Because pretreatment tumor biopsies were not available, the study could not determine whether clonotypes were already present within the tumor at baseline. With a single-armed trial design, the study had no way to address how radiation dose or scheduling affects the TCR repertoire. Because only small tumor regions of 0.9 to 1 g were available, the study did not capture intratumoral heterogeneity. Compared with control tumors, irradiated tumors had a greater number of dominant CDR3 motifs, and these motifs made up a bigger portion of the repertoire.

Per the publication, the time point label means: tumor resected at nephrectomy. The sample's treatment or condition label, decoded: 15 Gy SBRT to primary tumor, nephrectomy 4 weeks later. The samples were drawn from a clinical trial, where primary renal cell carcinomas were treated with 15 Gy of stereotactic body radiation therapy and then removed by nephrectomy 4 weeks afterward. All patients had renal cell carcinoma with clear cell pathology. Tumor processing involved mechanical dissociation, digestion with collagenase/hyaluronidase at 37 degrees C, handling in gentleMACS C tubes, and storage in liquid nitrogen. Genomic DNA for TCR sequencing was prepared using the QIAamp DNA Blood Mini Kit (Qiagen). The analyses included just those samples that passed every quality control check. About this clone: Its antigen remains undetermined. No clone much larger than this one lies a single base away; base qualities are absent.

TCR beta libraries were generated from genomic DNA with the immunoSEQ kit, following the manufacturer's recommendations. Library preparation used a first multiplex PCR with proprietary primers, then a second PCR adding unique barcodes, with bead cleanups after each round. A positive control reaction and a negative control reaction, both provided in the kit, were run with every batch of samples. The final libraries underwent checking on an Agilent 4200 TapeStation D1000 ScreenTape, volumetric pooling, and quantification by qPCR. Sequencing ran on an Illumina NextSeq500 with a MidOutput 150-cycle cartridge, using 156 Read1 and 15 Index1 cycles with kit custom primers. The pooled library was loaded at roughly 1 pM with around 20% PhiX control spiked in. The study's own analysis went as follows. Vendor-processed data were analyzed in R, and a clonotype was defined as all T cells sharing the same CDR3 nucleotide sequence. In the clone abundance analyses, frequencies in each sample were normalized to that sample's 10,000 most abundant clones. Public T cell clones, averaging fewer than five per sample, were removed before analysis. ImmunoMap was used for dominant motif analysis with the PAM10 matrix, a gap penalty of 30, and a homology threshold of 0.3, and any motif reaching a cumulative frequency of at least 0.01 was considered dominant. An abundance difference of at least 32-fold between compartments was the criterion for calling clonotypes tumor-enriched or baseline blood-enriched. Similarity between tumor and blood repertoires was quantified using the Baroni-Urbani and Buser coefficient, and groups were compared with two-tailed Wilcoxon tests in R. The source is immuneACCESS, and TCRdb retained only in-frame sequences with V and J called. Part of the clones is not carried over; for the studies checked, unresolved V genes explain less than half of this, and the remainder is unexplained. The V and J calls and clone size are taken from that table; D and trimming were inferred from the DNA. Counted in this sample were around 13,000 clones; about 33% of them appeared once. The ten most abundant clones make up 15% of the sample.

The germline V gene (reference sequence) supplies CDR1 DFQATT and CDR2 SNEGSKA. Trimming removed 7 bases from V and 4 bases from J, leaving 10 bases between the germline ends. The CDR3 numbers 11 residues from cysteine through phenylalanine. Of the read, only the CDR3 DNA is kept; its 33 bases are in frame from base 1. The rearrangement combines TRBV20-1 with TRBJ1-2, with a weak D call of TRBD1 (6 bases match). The sequence derives from a man aged 55 to 70 with renal cell carcinoma. Here the sequenced sample was tumor tissue, taken from a patient whose treatment included radiotherapy and nephrectomy. The DNA sequence is as follows: TGCAGTGGGGTAGGGGGCTATGGCTACACCTTC. Its translation is CSGVGGYGYTF.